These T cell receptor beta chains were read from a single sample in a study of post-analysis software for immune sequencing data. TCRdb called the PCR reads again in MiXCR, with one record for every CDR3 protein. The sample has 650,000 to 850,000 distinct CDR3 sequences; 53% are singletons. Material: blood. The receptor set was obtained from a girl between 10 and 17 years old with multiple sclerosis. CDR3s include the opening cysteine and the closing phenylalanine or tryptophan. D genes are given only for firm matches. Clone size is stated in some rows and not others, as once, few, many or a class when expanded.

DNA: TGTGCCAGCAGCCACAGGGGGCGTAGAGATGGCTACACCTTC; CDR3: CASSHRGRRDGYTF; J: TRBJ1-2; D: TRBD1; size: .; V: TRBV27
DNA: TGTGCCAGCAGCCAAGCTTCATTGGTTCCCTACGAGCAGTACTTC; CDR3: CASSQASLVPYEQYF; J: TRBJ2-7; D: .; size: .; V: TRBV14
DNA: TGTGCCAGCAGCTTGGGGAGGGGGGACACTGAAGCTTTCTTT; CDR3: CASSLGRGDTEAFF; J: TRBJ1-1; D: .; size: .; V: TRBV7-3
DNA: TGTGCCAGCAGTGAAGGCCTAGCGGCGCCGAATGAGCAGTTCTTC; CDR3: CASSEGLAAPNEQFF; J: TRBJ2-1; D: TRBD2; size: once; V: TRBV2
DNA: TGCACCAGCAGCTTGATCGAAGGCGGCGAGCAGTACTTC; CDR3: CTSSLIEGGEQYF; J: TRBJ2-7; D: .; size: .; V: TRBV5-1
DNA: TGCAGTGCGGGGCGGGGCCCCTACAATGAGCAGTTCTTC; CDR3: CSAGRGPYNEQFF; J: TRBJ2-1; D: .; size: .; V: TRBV20-1
DNA: TGCAGTGCTAGAGATCCGACAGCTTCTAATGAAAAACTGTTTTTT; CDR3: CSARDPTASNEKLFF; J: TRBJ1-4; D: .; size: .; V: TRBV20-1
DNA: TGCGCCAGCAGCCAAGGTCCAGAAAACAACTATGGCTACACCTTC; CDR3: CASSQGPENNYGYTF; J: TRBJ1-2; D: .; size: few; V: TRBV4-1
DNA: TGTGCCAGCAGCTTGATCAGTGGAACGGGCACTGAAGCTTTCTTT; CDR3: CASSLISGTGTEAFF; J: TRBJ1-1; D: .; size: .; V: TRBV7-8
DNA: TGTGCCAGCAGTTTAGGTATCAGGGGTTACCAAGAGACCCAGTACTTC; CDR3: CASSLGIRGYQETQYF; J: TRBJ2-5; D: .; size: once; V: TRBV12-3/TRBV12-4
DNA: TGCGCCAGCAGCTTCCTTCCGGGAGGTGGAGACATTCAGTACTTC; CDR3: CASSFLPGGGDIQYF; J: TRBJ2-4; D: TRBD2; size: few; V: TRBV5-1
DNA: TGCAGTGCTAGTCGGGACTCCAATGAGCAGTTCTTC; CDR3: CSASRDSNEQFF; J: TRBJ2-1; D: .; size: few; V: TRBV20-1
DNA: TGTGCCACCAGCAGAAGGGGCGAAGGCTATCAGCCCCAGCATTTT; CDR3: CATSRRGEGYQPQHF; J: TRBJ1-5; D: .; size: .; V: TRBV15
DNA: TGCGCCAGCAGCCTCGACAGGGGAGAAGATACGCAGTATTTT; CDR3: CASSLDRGEDTQYF; J: TRBJ2-3; D: TRBD1; size: .; V: TRBV5-1
DNA: TGCGCCAGCAGCCGAGTAGCGGGAGAGGTAAACATTCAGTACTTC; CDR3: CASSRVAGEVNIQYF; J: TRBJ2-4; D: TRBD2; size: few; V: TRBV4-1
DNA: TGCAGTGCTAGTCCGGACAGCGACTTCTACGAGCAGTACTTC; CDR3: CSASPDSDFYEQYF; J: TRBJ2-7; D: .; size: few; V: TRBV20-1
DNA: TGCGCCAGCAGCCAAGAGTGGCAGGGAATTTCCTACGAGCAGTACTTC; CDR3: CASSQEWQGISYEQYF; J: TRBJ2-7; D: .; size: few; V: TRBV4-1
DNA: TGTGCCAGCAGCTTCGCCCTTTTCGCTAGCGGGAAACTCTACGAGCAGTACTTC; CDR3: CASSFALFASGKLYEQYF; J: TRBJ2-7; D: TRBD2; size: once; V: TRBV11-2
DNA: TGTGCCAGCAGTTATCTCTCCAGCGGGGGGGCAGATACGCAGTATTTT; CDR3: CASSYLSSGGADTQYF; J: TRBJ2-3; D: TRBD2; size: .; V: TRBV6-5
DNA: TGCAGCGGGTGGACTAGCGGGCTGTACAATGAGCAGTTCTTC; CDR3: CSGWTSGLYNEQFF; J: TRBJ2-1; D: TRBD2; size: .; V: TRBV29-1
DNA: TGCGCCAGCAGCCAGATCGGGACAGAAGCTTTCTTT; CDR3: CASSQIGTEAFF; J: TRBJ1-1; D: .; size: once; V: TRBV4-1
DNA: TGCAGCTCGGGAGGGGCGATCCAAGAGACCCAGTACTTC; CDR3: CSSGGAIQETQYF; J: TRBJ2-5; D: TRBD2; size: few; V: TRBV29-1
DNA: TGCGCCAGCAGGCTTAAACGGGACAGGGGCCCCTCGACGGGGGACGAGCAGTACTTC; CDR3: CASRLKRDRGPSTGDEQYF; J: TRBJ2-7; D: TRBD1; size: .; V: TRBV5-1
DNA: TGTGCCAGCAGCCCGGGGGAGACACCTTCCACAGATACGCAGTATTTT; CDR3: CASSPGETPSTDTQYF; J: TRBJ2-3; D: .; size: few; V: TRBV3-1
DNA: TGCAGTGCTAGATCCGGCCCCTGGGGCACTGAAGCTTTCTTT; CDR3: CSARSGPWGTEAFF; J: TRBJ1-1; D: .; size: .; V: TRBV20-1
DNA: TGTGCCAGCAGTACGGACAGGGGGTGGAAAAAACTGTTTTTT; CDR3: CASSTDRGWKKLFF; J: TRBJ1-4; D: TRBD1; size: few; V: TRBV6-5
DNA: TGCGCCAGCAGCCAAAGCACAGGGGTTAGGGATGAGCAGTTCTTC; CDR3: CASSQSTGVRDEQFF; J: TRBJ2-1; D: TRBD1; size: .; V: TRBV4-1
DNA: TGTGCCAGCATTCAACCGGGCCTTAACTACGAGCAGTACTTC; CDR3: CASIQPGLNYEQYF; J: TRBJ2-7; D: .; size: few; V: TRBV6-2/TRBV6-3
DNA: TGTGCCAGCAGCGCCCGGGAGGGCGAGAATGAGCAGTTCTTC; CDR3: CASSAREGENEQFF; J: TRBJ2-1; D: TRBD2; size: many; V: TRBV7-2
DNA: TGTGCCAGCCAGGGGGAGACCTACGAGCAGTACTTC; CDR3: CASQGETYEQYF; J: TRBJ2-7; D: TRBD1; size: few; V: TRBV25-1
DNA: TGTGCCAGCAGTACCTCGAGACAAGGGCCCCCCTACGAGCAGTACTTC; CDR3: CASSTSRQGPPYEQYF; J: TRBJ2-7; D: .; size: few; V: TRBV7-9
DNA: TGTGCCAGCAGCCCCCCCGTGAGGGAGACCCAGTACTTC; CDR3: CASSPPVRETQYF; J: TRBJ2-5; D: .; size: few; V: TRBV7-9
DNA: TGTGCCGCCAGCAGAGATCTTACCGGGACAGGGACACGGGACGGTACGCAGTATTTT; CDR3: CAASRDLTGTGTRDGTQYF; J: TRBJ2-3; D: TRBD1; size: .; V: TRBV15
DNA: TGCGCCAGCAGCTCGTCCATAAGCGCCTACGAGCAGTACTTC; CDR3: CASSSSISAYEQYF; J: TRBJ2-7; D: .; size: once; V: TRBV5-1
DNA: TGTGCCAGCAGATCCTTGCAGCCGGATGGCTACACCTTC; CDR3: CASRSLQPDGYTF; J: TRBJ1-2; D: .; size: .; V: TRBV6-5
DNA: TGTGCCATCAGTGACAGGGAATCGGGACTAGGCTCCTACAATGAGCAGTTCTTC; CDR3: CAISDRESGLGSYNEQFF; J: TRBJ2-1; D: TRBD2; size: .; V: TRBV10-3
DNA: TGCAGCTCAAAGACCGGACAGGGGGGATTTAGCCAAGAGACCCAGTACTTC; CDR3: CSSKTGQGGFSQETQYF; J: TRBJ2-5; D: TRBD1; size: few; V: TRBV29-1
DNA: TGCAGTGCCGACAGGGGGCGATACGAGCAGTACTTC; CDR3: CSADRGRYEQYF; J: TRBJ2-7; D: TRBD1; size: few; V: TRBV20-1
DNA: TGCAGCACCGAGGACAGGGGGCGGAACACTGAAGCTTTCTTT; CDR3: CSTEDRGRNTEAFF; J: TRBJ1-1; D: TRBD1; size: few; V: TRBV29-1
DNA: TGTGCCAGCAGTGAATGGGAGAGCTCCTACAATGAGCAGTTCTTC; CDR3: CASSEWESSYNEQFF; J: TRBJ2-1; D: .; size: .; V: TRBV25-1
DNA: TGCAGTGCTCCCCTGGGCGGCAGCTCTGGGGCCAACGTCCTGACTTTC; CDR3: CSAPLGGSSGANVLTF; J: TRBJ2-6; D: .; size: few; V: TRBV20-1
DNA: TGCAGCGTTGTTTCTTCAGGGGCACGCGAGCAGTACTTC; CDR3: CSVVSSGAREQYF; J: TRBJ2-7; D: .; size: .; V: TRBV29-1
DNA: TGCGCCAGCAGGCTGGGGACTAGCGGGGGAGATACGCAGTATTTT; CDR3: CASRLGTSGGDTQYF; J: TRBJ2-3; D: TRBD2; size: few; V: TRBV5-1
DNA: TGTGCTAGTGGACGGGGACTAGCGGGGCGCAATGAGCAGTTCTTC; CDR3: CASGRGLAGRNEQFF; J: TRBJ2-1; D: TRBD2; size: .; V: TRBV12-5
DNA: TGTGCCAGCAGGGACTGGACCACCTACAATGAGCAGTTCTTC; CDR3: CASRDWTTYNEQFF; J: TRBJ2-1; D: .; size: few; V: TRBV2
DNA: TGTGCCAGCAGCCAAGCGGGCAGGGGAGGGAACAATGAGCAGTTCTTC; CDR3: CASSQAGRGGNNEQFF; J: TRBJ2-1; D: .; size: once; V: TRBV3-1
DNA: TGTGCCAGCAGCCAGATGGGACAGGGCATCGATACGCAGTATTTT; CDR3: CASSQMGQGIDTQYF; J: TRBJ2-3; D: TRBD1; size: .; V: TRBV7-2
DNA: TGCGCCAGCAGCTTGGACTTGACCGGGACCACTAAAGAGACCCAGTACTTC; CDR3: CASSLDLTGTTKETQYF; J: TRBJ2-5; D: .; size: .; V: TRBV5-1
DNA: TGTGCCAGCAGCTTAATAGGGGAGCAGTGCTTC; CDR3: CASSLIGEQCF; J: TRBJ2-1; D: .; size: .; V: TRBV7-9
DNA: TGTGCCAGCAGTTTTCACATCCCGGGATCCCCGGTTTTGGACGAGCAGTACTTC; CDR3: CASSFHIPGSPVLDEQYF; J: TRBJ2-7; D: .; size: few; V: TRBV6-5
DNA: TGCAGTGCGAGAGCGGGAGTTGTCACCGGGGAGCTGTTTTTT; CDR3: CSARAGVVTGELFF; J: TRBJ2-2; D: TRBD2; size: .; V: TRBV20-1
DNA: TGTGCTAGCAGCTTAGAACCGGGTTCCTACGAGCAGTACTTC; CDR3: CASSLEPGSYEQYF; J: TRBJ2-7; D: .; size: .; V: TRBV7-7
DNA: TGTGCCAGCAATAAGGCTAGCGTCTACAATGAGCAGTTCTTC; CDR3: CASNKASVYNEQFF; J: TRBJ2-1; D: .; size: .; V: TRBV6-2/TRBV6-3